The 18 T cell receptor beta chains in this list originate from one sample, sequenced in a study of OX40 agonist ivuxolimab in advanced cancers. Assay used: immunoSEQ multiplex PCR; TCRdb lists only in-frame clones, some missing. The sample lists 52,000 or so clones, roughly 84% occurring once. This specimen was CD4+ or CD8+ T cells sorted from blood, taken in a trial of the OX40 agonist ivuxolimab. The receptors were gathered from an adult with an advanced solid tumor such as melanoma, head and neck, liver or kidney cancer.

The genes are TRBV11-2 and TRBJ2-5; 7 bases line up with TRBD1. Germline V gene sequence: CDR1 SGHAT, CDR2 FQNNGV. There are 14 residues in the CDR3. Losses at the gene ends were 4 bases for V and 1 base for J; bases not matched to a gene: 3. The CDR3 nucleotides are TGTGCCAGCAGCTGGGGGACAGTCCAAGAGACCCAGTACTTC. It is translated as CASSWGTVQETQYF.

This chain joins TRBV6-5 and TRBJ2-7, with D possibly being TRBD1 (5 bases). Trimming shortened V by 8 bases and J by 2 bases, and 16 bases separated the two germline ends. The CDR3 totals 14 residues. From germline, CDR1 is MNHEY and CDR2 SVGAGI. The CDR3, as DNA: TGTGCCAGCGCCATAGCAGGGCGGACCTACGAGCAGTACTTC. It is translated as CASAIAGRTYEQYF.

This clone showed up just a few times. The V and J genes are TRBV28 and TRBJ2-3, with D possibly being TRBD1 or TRBD2 (6 bases each). Looked up from germline, CDR1 is MDHEN and CDR2 is SYDVKM. There are 15 residues in the CDR3. Trimming took off 3 bases at V and 3 bases at J, with 13 bases between the two ends. The CDR3 reads CASSLGGPRTDTQYF. The CDR3 DNA follows: TGTGCCAGCAGTTTGGGGGGCCCTCGGACAGATACGCAGTATTTT. The full variable domain, in which reference TRBV28 and TRBJ2-3 provide the parts outside the CDR3, is DVKVTQSSRYLVKRTGEKVFLECVQDMDHENMFWYRQDPGLGLRLIYFSYDVKMKEKGDIPEGYSVSREKKERFSLILESASTNQTSMYLCASSLGGPRTDTQYFGPGTRLTVL.

The chain joins TRBV28 to TRBJ1-2; D perhaps matches TRBD1 (5 bases). V shed 8 bases and J shed 3 bases, with 13 bases lying between them. The CDR3 runs 13 residues. Per the germline V gene, CDR1 is MDHEN and CDR2 is SYDVKM. The chain's CDR3 is CASWDERHYGYTF. CDR3 coding DNA: TGTGCCAGCTGGGACGAACGGCACTATGGCTACACCTTC.

The V call is TRBV7-2, the J call TRBJ1-4, with D possibly being TRBD1 (5 bases). Trimming stripped 5 bases from V and 7 bases from J, with 17 bases between. This CDR3 is 15 amino acids long. From germline, CDR1 is SGHTA and CDR2 FQGNSA. Here the CDR3 reads CASSQDRNVGEKLFF. CDR3 nucleotides: TGTGCCAGCAGCCAAGACAGAAATGTTGGTGAAAAACTGTTTTTT.

This clone came up a few times. This sequence joins TRBV5-4 and TRBJ1-2; D is unresolved. The CDR3 sequence is 15 residues long. Germline V gives CDR1 SGHNT, CDR2 YYREEE (reference sequence). Trimming stripped 0 bases from V and 7 bases from J, with 16 bases between. CDR3 amino acids: CASSLVGAAQGGYTF. For the CDR3, the DNA is TGTGCCAGCAGCTTGGTTGGTGCCGCTCAAGGTGGCTACACCTTC.

The rearrangement links TRBV5-1 to TRBJ1-1; 8 bases agree with TRBD1. Trimming cost V 4 bases and J 0 bases; bases outside gene matches: 5. Germline V gene lookup returns CDR1 SGHRS and CDR2 YFSETQ. The CDR3 covers 15 residues. The CDR3 bases are TGCGCCAGCAGCCTTCGGACAGGGATGAACACTGAAGCTTTCTTT. Protein sequence: CASSLRTGMNTEAFF.

The J gene is TRBJ2-5, the V gene TRBV28, with D unresolved. The CDR3 sequence is 15 residues long. Germline CDR1 and CDR2: MDHEN and SYDVKM. Trimming took 7 bases from V and 0 from J, leaving 15 bases between them. The CDR3 reads CASTPGQVNQETQYF. CDR3 nucleotide sequence: TGTGCCAGCACCCCCGGTCAGGTAAACCAAGAGACCCAGTACTTC.

This chain connects TRBV27 to TRBJ1-4; weak D call: TRBD1 (5 bases). V gave up 2 bases and J gave up 0 bases, with 10 bases separating them. CDR1 MNHEY and CDR2 SMNVEV come from the germline V gene (reference sequence). The CDR3 is 16 amino acids. CDR3 amino acids: CASSLTGVATNEKLFF. CDR3 nucleotide sequence: TGTGCCAGCAGTTTAACGGGGGTCGCAACTAATGAAAAACTGTTTTTT.

The rearrangement joins TRBV6-5 to TRBJ1-1; D unresolved. Trimming cost V 6 bases and J 3 bases, with 11 bases left between them. This CDR3 contains 13 residues. Per the germline V gene, CDR1 is MNHEY and CDR2 is SVGAGI. The CDR3 nucleotides are TGTGCCAGCAGGGGATCCGGGGACACTGAAGCTTTCTTT. Protein: CASRGSGDTEAFF.

The chain has TRBV11-2 and TRBJ1-2; no firm D call. V was shortened by 0 bases and J by 7 bases, with 15 bases between the two germline ends. Germline V lookup: CDR1 SGHAT, CDR2 FQNNGV. CDR3 length equals 15 residues. DNA for the CDR3: TGTGCCAGCAGCTTAGATGGCAGCCGAAGCGGTGGCTACACCTTC. Amino acid sequence: CASSLDGSRSGGYTF.

The chain uses TRBV7-2 and TRBJ2-1, with 8 bases matching TRBD2. Looked up from germline, CDR1 is SGHTA and CDR2 is FQGNSA. The J segment lost 10 bases and the V segment lost 4 bases, leaving 9 bases of the junction unmatched. This CDR3 is built from 14 residues. As DNA, the CDR3 is TGTGCCAGCAGCTCGGGACTAGGAGCCGGGGAGCAGTTCTTC. Its translation is CASSSGLGAGEQFF.

The count of this clone is one. V gene TRBV5-6 combines with J gene TRBJ2-7, with 8 positions matching TRBD1. Germline assignment: CDR1 SGHDT and CDR2 YYEEEE. Trimming removed 4 bases from V and 0 bases from J; junction bases left unmatched: 3. This CDR3 comprises 14 residues. As DNA, the CDR3 is TGTGCCAGCAGCAGGACAGGGAGCTCCTACGAGCAGTACTTC. This translates into CASSRTGSSYEQYF.

The chain combines TRBV2 with TRBJ2-1; TRBD2 matches at 9 bases. Germline values: CDR1 SNHLY, CDR2 FYNNEI. The CDR3 length is 18 residues. J lost 6 bases, V lost 4 bases, and 16 bases had no gene match. As DNA, the CDR3 is TGTGCCAGCAGTGGAAGACCCCTGGGACTAGCAGATTCCAATGAGCAGTTCTTC. Protein sequence: CASSGRPLGLADSNEQFF.

The J gene is TRBJ1-5, the V gene TRBV6-5, with TRBD1 matching over 9 bases. This CDR3 spans 15 amino acids. Losses at the gene ends were 6 bases for V and 5 bases for J; bases not matched to a gene: 8. Germline loops: CDR1 MNHEY, CDR2 SVGAGI. CDR3 loop: CASSLLGQGYQPQHF. The CDR3 DNA reads as TGTGCCAGCAGCTTGTTGGGACAGGGATATCAGCCCCAGCATTTT.

The chain uses TRBV10-3 and TRBJ2-7; 13 bases are a match to TRBD2. The CDR3 is made up of 19 amino acids. Trimming cost V 10 bases and J 0 bases; bases outside gene matches: 18. Germline assignment: CDR1 ENHRY and CDR2 SYGVKD. CDR3 DNA: TGTGCCACCGAACCCGCGGGACTAGCGGGACCCTATAGCTCCTACGAGCAGTACTTC. Translating it yields CATEPAGLAGPYSSYEQYF.

The chain is built from TRBV5-4 and TRBJ2-6, with 12 nucleotides matching TRBD2. V lost 3 bases and J lost 8; bases outside the gene matches: 9. Germline-derived CDR1 and CDR2 are SGHNT and YYREEE (reference sequence). The CDR3 length is 17 residues. The CDR3 is CASSSGLAGSHSNVLTF. The CDR3 DNA reads as TGTGCCAGCAGCTCGGGACTAGCGGGTAGTCACTCCAACGTCCTGACTTTC.

This chain links TRBV6-1 with TRBJ2-7, with TRBD1 as a possible D gene (6 bases). The germline V and J ends were trimmed by 6 bases and 5 bases, with 14 bases remaining between them. Germline V gives CDR1 MNHNS, CDR2 SASEGT. The CDR3 loop spans 13 amino acids. The CDR3 here is CASRTTGPHEQYF. For the CDR3, the DNA is TGTGCCAGCAGAACAACAGGGCCCCACGAGCAGTACTTC.